This entry is about one T cell receptor beta chain. This clone was seen only once. The antigen it binds to is not known. Within one base of it there is no much larger clone, and no base qualities were kept. The data belong to a study of PD-1 blockade in classical Hodgkin lymphoma (dated by TCRdb to 2018 to 2020). Notes on the research overall: Nivolumab dosing was 3 mg/kg intravenously every 2 weeks, continuing until either disease progression or unacceptable toxicity. To define a peripheral blood immune signature of response to PD-1 blockade in classical Hodgkin lymphoma, the study combined TCR beta sequencing with CyTOF. Broader findings and caveats from the paper: Diversity was lower in patients who began nivolumab less than 1 year after ASCT, so these patients were left out of later analyses to avoid confounding by immune reconstitution. Newly diagnosed patients were reported to have lower baseline TCR diversity than healthy donors, and relapsed/refractory patients were reported to have lower baseline TCR diversity still. Among trial patients, those achieving complete response had baseline diversity similar to that of newly diagnosed patients, while diversity was significantly lower in partial responders and progressors. The study was limited to a single clinical trial cohort, and causes of repertoire differences, possibly disease activity or prior therapy, remained undefined. CD4+ but not CD8+ TCR diversity rose significantly by C4D1 (p=0.0027 vs p=0.16), most apparent in complete responders (p=0.02).

Genomic DNA was isolated using the Qiagen DNeasy kit from unsorted PBMCs as well as from negatively selected CD4+ and CD8+ fractions. Amplification of TCR beta CDR3 regions was done by immunoSEQ multiplex PCR with primers that anneal to V and J segments. Amplification bias was minimized using a synthetic immune receptor repertoire, and residual bias was removed computationally after sequencing. In the paper's pipeline: Repertoire diversity was quantified as the Shannon entropy index using custom Python scripts. The unsorted, CD4+ and CD8+ repertoires were each analyzed separately, with the exception of combined analyses, where CD4+ and CD8+ sequences were merged in silico. Clonal expansion was defined as at least a 2-fold frequency increase after treatment relative to C1D1, with a pseudocount of 0.5 for undetected baseline clones. Clones with 0 or 1 copy at C1D1 were classified as singleton clones, and clones with 2 or more copies were classified as non-singleton clones. Clones expanded in unsorted samples were labelled as CD4+, CD8+ or unknown by matching protein sequences in sorted samples from the same patient. Wilcoxon tests were applied to paired samples to test diversity changes from C1D1 to C4D1. The clones in this table, taken by TCRdb from immuneACCESS, are in-frame only. Not every clone is retained; where verified, under half of the shortfall comes from an unresolved V gene, and the cause of the rest is unknown. The V and J calls and clone size are taken from that table; D and trimming were inferred from the DNA. The sample includes 55,000 to 65,000 clones, with roughly nine tenths observed a single time. Of the sample, over 12% is held by the ten largest clones.

According to the study, the label for this sample's time point signals: cycle 1 day 1 (C1D1), immediately before nivolumab initiation. Every trial patient had relapsed after autologous stem cell transplantation, and cohorts A, B and C differed in prior brentuximab vedotin exposure. The trial cohort included roughly 60 patients with relapsed/refractory classical Hodgkin lymphoma, and each patient had a best overall response of complete response, partial response or progressive disease. In the multi-cohort phase II CheckMate 205 trial, trial patients received single-agent nivolumab. Best overall response was determined by an independent review committee according to the 2007 International Working Group response criteria. Trial PBMCs were collected immediately before nivolumab initiation (C1D1) and during therapy at cycle 2 day 1 and cycle 4 day 1. After peripheral blood was drawn into 8 mL Vacutainer Cell Preparation Tubes, PBMCs were isolated by centrifugation and then cryopreserved.

This sequence was found in a human donor with classical Hodgkin lymphoma. Sequences were derived from peripheral blood mononuclear cells (PBMCs), sampled at baseline.

The nucleotide sequence is given as TGTGCCTGCTACTATGACGGGGAGCTGTTTTTT. It translates as CACYYDGELFF. Recombination joined TRBV30 with TRBJ2-2, with no confident D gene call. The CDR3, cysteine through phenylalanine, is 11 amino acids long. The sequence is cut down to CDR3 DNA, 33 bases in frame from base 1. Cut back by 6 bases and 7 bases, the V and J ends lie 9 bases apart. CDR1 and CDR2 are drawn from the germline V gene (reference sequence): GTSNPN, SVGIG.